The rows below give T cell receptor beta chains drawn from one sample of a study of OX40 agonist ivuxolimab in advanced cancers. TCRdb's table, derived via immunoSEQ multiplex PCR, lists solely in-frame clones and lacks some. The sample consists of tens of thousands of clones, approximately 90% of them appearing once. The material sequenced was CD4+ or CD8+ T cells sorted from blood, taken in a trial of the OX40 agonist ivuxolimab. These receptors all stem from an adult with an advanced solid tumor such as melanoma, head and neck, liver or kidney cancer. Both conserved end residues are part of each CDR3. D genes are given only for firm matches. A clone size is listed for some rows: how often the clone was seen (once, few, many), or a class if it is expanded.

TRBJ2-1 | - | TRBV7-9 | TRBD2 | TGTGCCAGCAGCAGACTAGCGGGAAACAATGAGCAGTTCTTC | CASSRLAGNNEQFF
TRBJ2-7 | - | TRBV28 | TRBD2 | TGTGCCAGCTGGTCCGGGACTACTCTTAGCTACGAGCAGTACTTC | CASWSGTTLSYEQYF
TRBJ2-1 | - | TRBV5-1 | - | TGCGCCAGCAGCTTGGTGTCACTCGAGCAGTTCTTC | CASSLVSLEQFF
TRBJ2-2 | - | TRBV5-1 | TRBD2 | TGCGCCAGCAGCCCCCTAGCGGGAGTCTACACCGGGGAGCTGTTTTTT | CASSPLAGVYTGELFF
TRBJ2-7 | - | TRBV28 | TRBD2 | TGTGCCAGCAGTTTATCGGCTAGCGGGACCCCCTACGAGCAGTACTTC | CASSLSASGTPYEQYF
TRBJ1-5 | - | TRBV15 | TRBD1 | TGTGCCACCAGCAGAGATCGGACAGGGTTTAGAAGCAATCAGCCCCAGCATTTT | CATSRDRTGFRSNQPQHF
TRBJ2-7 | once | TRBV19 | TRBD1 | TGTGCCAGTAGTATAGTGGGGACAGGGGTCTACGAGCAGTACTTC | CASSIVGTGVYEQYF
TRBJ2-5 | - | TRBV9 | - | TGTGCCAGTAGGGCGACGGGGGAGACCCAGTACTTC | CASRATGETQYF
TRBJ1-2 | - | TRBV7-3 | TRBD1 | TGTGCCAGCGCACAGGGGGCGAATAACTATGGCTACACCTTC | CASAQGANNYGYTF
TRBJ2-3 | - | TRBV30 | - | TGTGCCTGGAGCGACTTGGCTAGCACAGATACGCAGTATTTT | CAWSDLASTDTQYF
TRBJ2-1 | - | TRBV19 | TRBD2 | TGTGCCAGTACCCAGCTAGGACTAGCGGGTAGCAATGAGCAGTTCTTC | CASTQLGLAGSNEQFF
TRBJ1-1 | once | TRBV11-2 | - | TGTGCCAGCAGCTTAGAGAGGGTTGGAAGGAACACTGAAGCTTTCTTT | CASSLERVGRNTEAFF
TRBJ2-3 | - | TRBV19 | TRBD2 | TGTGCCAGTAGTACTCCGGGACTAGCGGGCACAGATACGCAGTATTTT | CASSTPGLAGTDTQYF
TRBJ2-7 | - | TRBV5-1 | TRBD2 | TGCGCCAGCAAGCGGGAATCAACCTACGAGCAGTACTTC | CASKRESTYEQYF
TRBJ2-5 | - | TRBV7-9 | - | TGTGCCAGCTCCCCCGCGACGGGAGTGGAGACCCAGTACTTC | CASSPATGVETQYF
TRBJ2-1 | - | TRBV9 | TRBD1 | TGTGCCAGCAGCCGTAGACAGGGTTCCTACAATGAGCAGTTCTTC | CASSRRQGSYNEQFF
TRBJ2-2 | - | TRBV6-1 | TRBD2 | TGTGCCAGCAGGAAAGCGGCGGGAGGGCCCGGGGAGCTGTTTTTT | CASRKAAGGPGELFF
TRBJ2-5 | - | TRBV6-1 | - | TGTGCCAGCAGTCGTGGAGGTGGAAGCCAAGAGACCCAGTACTTC | CASSRGGGSQETQYF
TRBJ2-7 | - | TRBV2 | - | TGTGCCAGCAGTTCACAGGTCTCCTACGAGCAGTACTTC | CASSSQVSYEQYF
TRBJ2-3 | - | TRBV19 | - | TGTGCCAGTAGTATAACAGGCGGGGGCACAGATACGCAGTATTTT | CASSITGGGTDTQYF
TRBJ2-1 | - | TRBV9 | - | TGTGCCAGCAGCCCCGGAGGGAGCGGAGAAAATGAGCAGTTCTTC | CASSPGGSGENEQFF
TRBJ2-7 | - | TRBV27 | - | TGTGCCAGCAGTTTAAGAGCTCCCCGGGGCTACGAGCAGTACTTC | CASSLRAPRGYEQYF
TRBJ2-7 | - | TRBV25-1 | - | TGTGCCAGCAGTGAATATGGCGGGGTCGAGCAGTACTTC | CASSEYGGVEQYF
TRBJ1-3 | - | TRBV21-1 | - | TGTGCCGGACAGGGGGCTGACACCATATATTTT | CAGQGADTIYF
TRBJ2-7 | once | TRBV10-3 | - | TGTGCCATCAGTGAGTCAGGGGGATTCCTCTACGAGCAGTACTTC | CAISESGGFLYEQYF
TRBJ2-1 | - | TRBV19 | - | TGTGCCAGTAGGAGCTCCTACAATGAGCAGTTCTTC | CASRSSYNEQFF
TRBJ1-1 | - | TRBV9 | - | TGTGCCAGCAGCGTAGATCCCTGGACTGAAGCTTTCTTT | CASSVDPWTEAFF
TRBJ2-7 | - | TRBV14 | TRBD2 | TGTGCCAGCAGCCATACACGGGGGAAGCTAGCGGGCCGGGCCCACGAGCAGTACTTC | CASSHTRGKLAGRAHEQYF
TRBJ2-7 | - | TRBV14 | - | TGTGCCAGCAGCCAAGGGGGGGTCTCGCGTCCCTACGAGCAGTACTTC | CASSQGGVSRPYEQYF
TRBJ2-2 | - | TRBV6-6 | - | TGTGCCAGCAGTTTTCTCGGGTTGAACACCGGGGAGCTGTTTTTT | CASSFLGLNTGELFF
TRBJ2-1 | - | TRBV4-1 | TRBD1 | TGCGCCAGCAGCCAAGGTCAACAGGGGGCGAGTGAGCAGTTCTTC | CASSQGQQGASEQFF
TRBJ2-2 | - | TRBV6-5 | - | TGTGCCAGCAGCTCGACTAGTTCCGGGGAGCTGTTTTTT | CASSSTSSGELFF
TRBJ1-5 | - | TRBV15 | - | TGTGCCACCAGCAGGGCCGGTAGCAATCAGCCCCAGCATTTT | CATSRAGSNQPQHF
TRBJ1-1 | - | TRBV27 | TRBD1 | TGTGCCAGCAGAATGGGACAGGTGAACACTGAAGCTTTCTTT | CASRMGQVNTEAFF
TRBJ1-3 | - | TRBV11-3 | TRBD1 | TGTGCCAGCAGCCCTAGACCAGGGGGTGGAAACACCATATATTTT | CASSPRPGGGNTIYF
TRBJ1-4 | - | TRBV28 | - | TGTGCCAGCAGAGACCCAGGGTTTTATGAAAAACTGTTTTTT | CASRDPGFYEKLFF
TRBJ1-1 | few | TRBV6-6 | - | TGTGCCAGCAGTCGACGGTCGGGCGAAGCTTTCTTT | CASSRRSGEAFF